A single sample gave rise to the 2 T cell receptor beta chains below, sequenced in a study of T cells in localized non-small cell lung cancer. TCRdb's copy holds only in-frame clones and misses some; the assay was immunoSEQ multiplex PCR. The sample includes tens of thousands of clones, 86% of them seen just once. The sequencing here drew on peripheral blood, taken before any cancer treatment. The source is a male donor at least 60 years old with stage III squamous cell lung carcinoma.

The gene calls are TRBV6-1 and TRBJ2-3, with no clear D. The CDR3 contains 17 residues. V shed 1 base and J shed 0 bases, with 14 bases lying between them. Germline CDR1 is MNHNS and CDR2 is SASEGT. CDR3 in DNA: TGTGCCAGCAGTGAAGTTGTTACGGCACCTAGCACAGATACGCAGTATTTT. Residues: CASSEVVTAPSTDTQYF.

The CDR3 region is CASRTPRAMGGEQYF. As DNA, the CDR3 is TGTGCCAGCAGAACCCCCCGTGCTATGGGGGGCGAGCAGTACTTC. The V and J genes are TRBV6-6 and TRBJ2-7, with D perhaps matching TRBD2 (6 bases). CDR3 length: 15 residues. V lost 6 bases, J lost 6 bases, and 21 bases lay in between. Germline values: CDR1 MNHNY, CDR2 SVGAGI (reference sequence).